This TCR beta chain was identified during a study of neurological immune-mediated disorders. Synthesis of cDNA was accomplished via 5'RACE employing 10-nucleotide random UMIs. Every sequencing run produced over 160 million TCR-beta sequences that came from 15-18 subjects. TCRdb recomputed calls from the 5' RACE reads with MiXCR, one row per CDR3 protein. The sample shows under 90,000 distinct CDR3 sequences, roughly a tenth of them seen only once. Noted time point: longitudinal time-point 1 (baseline). Healthy controls consisted of blood bank volunteers in Maryland, USA. The unsorted libraries were generated from a total of 2 million PBMCs, which had been stored in RNAlater at -80 C. V lost 1 base and J lost 4, with 15 bases in between. CDR3 length: 15 residues. Germline CDR1 and CDR2: DFQATT and SNEGSKA (reference sequence).

Source material: PBMCs. The chain employs TRBV20-1 and TRBJ2-3, with a tentative D call TRBD1 (5 bases). The TCR sequence derives from a man aged 30-40 years in good health. CDR3 in amino acids: CSARVAREGADTQYF. CDR3 DNA sequence: TGCAGTGCTAGAGTTGCCAGGGAAGGCGCAGATACGCAGTATTTT.